The 5 T cell receptor beta chains given below trace back to one sample, sequenced in a study of T-cell memory formation after mild COVID-19. MiXCR, applied by TCRdb to the 5' RACE reads, yields one record per CDR3 protein. The sample has 250,000 to 400,000 distinct CDR3 sequences, approximately 14% seen once; the top ten hold approximately 22%. Sequences were obtained from PBMCs or a T cell subset sorted from them (not recorded which). Receptors originate from a man younger than 35 who had mild COVID-19 (a few samples of this study predate the infection). Cell type and time point are not known.

The chain employs TRBV7-3 and TRBJ2-3, with D hard to call. Trimming shortened V by 1 base and J by 6 bases, and 11 bases separated the two germline ends. Looked up from germline, CDR1 is SGHTA and CDR2 is FQGTGA. This CDR3 is 14 amino acids long. CDR3 protein: CASSLSGVLDTQYF. For the CDR3, the DNA is TGTGCCAGCAGCTTAAGTGGGGTCTTGGATACGCAGTATTTT.

This chain uses TRBV20-1 with TRBJ2-7; 12 nucleotides align to TRBD2. V lost 5 bases, J lost 2 bases, and 10 bases stayed unmatched. Looked up from germline, CDR1 is DFQATT and CDR2 is SNEGSKA (reference sequence). This CDR3 spans 16 amino acids. CDR3 DNA: TGCAGTGCTTGGAGACTAGCGGGGGCAAGAACCTACGAGCAGTACTTC. Residues: CSAWRLAGARTYEQYF.

V and J are TRBV10-3 and TRBJ1-3; D remains ambiguous. Trimming took off 1 base at V and 0 bases at J, with 4 bases between the two ends. This CDR3 has 14 residues. Germline V gives CDR1 ENHRY, CDR2 SYGVKD. The chain's CDR3 is CAISELGSGNTIYF. DNA of the CDR3: TGTGCCATCAGTGAGTTAGGCTCTGGAAACACCATATATTTT.

V is TRBV7-9 and J is TRBJ2-1, with D hard to call. V lost 7 bases, J lost 3 bases, and 7 bases lay in between. CDR3 length: 12 amino acids. Per germline, CDR1 SEHNR and CDR2 FQNEAQ (reference sequence). CDR3 in DNA: TGTGCCAGCAAGGGTCTCTACAATGAGCAGTTCTTC. Residues: CASKGLYNEQFF. Drawing the rest from reference TRBV7-9 and TRBJ2-1, the complete variable domain is DTGVSQNPRHKITKRGQNVTFRCDPISEHNRLYWYRQTLGQGPEFLTYFQNEAQLEKSRLLSDRFSAERPKGSFSTLEIQRTEQGDSAMYLCASKGLYNEQFFGPGTRLTVL.

The table lists this clonotype with a few counts. The genes are TRBV20-1 and TRBJ2-3; D assignment may be TRBD1 or TRBD2 (6 bases each). The germline V gene has CDR1 DFQATT and CDR2 SNEGSKA (reference sequence). Trimming removed 5 bases at V and 2 bases at J, with 14 bases between. This CDR3 region has 14 residues. The CDR3 DNA reads as TGCAGTGCTGGGGGGCGGGTATACACAGATACGCAGTATTTT. It yields the protein CSAGGRVYTDTQYF.